The 18 T cell receptor beta chains below were found in one sample sequenced in a study of blood T cell repertoires in COVID-19. Profiling relied on immunoSEQ multiplex PCR, and the TCRdb table lists in-frame clones only, not all of them. This repertoire shows under 350,000 clones, around four fifths found once; its top ten account for about 4.5%. The sequenced sample was peripheral blood. These receptors were taken from a man aged 55 to 70 who had recovered from COVID-19.

This clone showed up just once. The chain links TRBV29-1 to TRBJ2-7; the match to TRBD2 covers 12 bases. J lost 3 bases, V lost 3 bases, and 6 bases had no gene match. CDR1 SQVTM and CDR2 ANQGSEA come from the germline V gene. The CDR3 is 15 amino acids. DNA of the CDR3: TGCAGCGTTGACAAACCGGGACTAGCGGGCTACGAGCAGTACTTC. It is translated as CSVDKPGLAGYEQYF.

V usage is TRBV5-1 and J usage is TRBJ1-1, with D unclear. Germline CDR1 SGHRS, CDR2 YFSETQ. Trimming pared 0 bases from V and 6 bases from J, leaving 15 bases between. The CDR3 covers 15 residues. The CDR3 region has the DNA TGCGCCAGCAGCTTGGGGGTCAAAAGCGCCGCTGAAGCTTTCTTT. The encoded protein is CASSLGVKSAAEAFF.

The chain couples TRBV27 to TRBJ1-2, with D maybe TRBD1 (5 bases). The V end was cut by 2 bases, the J end by 2 bases, with 6 bases between. This CDR3 spans 13 amino acids. Germline CDR1 is MNHEY and CDR2 is SMNVEV (reference sequence). In nucleotides, the CDR3 is TGTGCCAGCAGTTTAAGGGGCAACTATGGCTACACCTTC. Residues: CASSLRGNYGYTF.

This clone is a singleton in its sample. The chain has TRBV6-5 and TRBJ2-2; possibly TRBD2 for D (6 bases). The V gene's germline CDR1 is MNHEY and CDR2 SVGAGI. This CDR3 is built from 15 residues. Trimming took off 6 bases at V and 4 bases at J, with 15 bases between the two ends. CDR3 DNA: TGTGCCAGCAGGGCTCTAGCGATAGGCACCGGGGAGCTGTTTTTT. This gives the protein CASRALAIGTGELFF.

The genes are TRBV15 and TRBJ1-2, with 9 nucleotides matching TRBD1. This CDR3 has 16 residues. V was clipped by 3 bases and J by 6 bases; unmatched bases: 11. Germline V gives CDR1 LNHNV, CDR2 YYDKDF (reference sequence). CDR3 in DNA: TGTGCCACCAGCAGGGACGGACAGGGGAGTCGGCATGGCTACACCTTC. Translating it yields CATSRDGQGSRHGYTF.

The chain links TRBV30 to TRBJ2-5; 7 positions agree with TRBD1. Germline V lookup: CDR1 GTSNPN, CDR2 SVGIG (reference sequence). V trimming: 3 bases; J trimming: 5 bases; junction bases outside the gene matches: 6. The CDR3 sequence is 13 residues long. The CDR3 sequence is CAWSTRQGETQYF. CDR3 coding DNA: TGTGCCTGGAGCACAAGACAGGGTGAGACCCAGTACTTC.

The gene calls are TRBV7-9 and TRBJ2-3; D ambiguous. Trimming left V 3 bases short and J 5 bases short, with 9 bases between. The CDR3 is 13 residues long. Germline loops: CDR1 SEHNR, CDR2 FQNEAQ (reference sequence). The CDR3 sequence is CASSFDLGDTQYF. The CDR3 nucleotides read TGTGCCAGCAGCTTCGACTTAGGAGATACGCAGTATTTT.

The chain uses TRBV2 and TRBJ1-2; D ambiguous. Deletions cut 9 bases from V and 4 bases from J, with 12 bases between. Germline V CDR1 and CDR2: SNHLY, FYNNEI. The CDR3 has 12 residues. The CDR3 sequence is CASQAGSYGYTF. CDR3 DNA: TGTGCCAGTCAGGCGGGGAGCTATGGCTACACCTTC.

The chain combines TRBV21-1 with TRBJ2-5; the table assigns TRBD2, which was not confirmed against the DNA. TRBV21-1 is a pseudogene locus. The CDR3 is 20 residues long. This CDR3 reads CASSKKVPGLAGALQETQYF. Here the CDR3 DNA reads TGTGCCAGCAGCAAAAAAGTCCCGGGACTAGCGGGGGCCCTCCAAGAGACCCAGTACTTC.

This clone occurred a few times. DNA for the CDR3: TGTGCCAGCAAGGGACAGAATAATTCACCCCTCCACTTT. Its translation: CASKGQNNSPLHF. This chain uses TRBV2 with TRBJ1-6, with 7 bases lining up with TRBD1. Per the germline V gene, CDR1 is SNHLY and CDR2 is FYNNEI. V was clipped by 7 bases and J by 5 bases; unmatched bases: 2. This CDR3 has 13 residues.

This chain links TRBV5-1 with TRBJ1-1, with 8 bases lining up with TRBD1. Germline V gene data show CDR1 as SGHRS and CDR2 as YFSETQ. The CDR3 is 15 residues long. V shed 4 bases, J shed 0 bases, and the junction held 5 bases outside the gene matches. CDR3 sequence: CASSGLGQVNTEAFF. The CDR3 region has the DNA TGCGCCAGCAGCGGACTGGGACAGGTGAACACTGAAGCTTTCTTT.

V usage is TRBV7-9 and J usage is TRBJ2-5; TRBD1 agrees at 8 bases. The junction had 3 bases not matched to a gene; V was cut back by 7 bases and J by 2 bases. This CDR3 is 13 amino acids long. Germline lookup yields CDR1 SEHNR and CDR2 FQNEAQ (reference sequence). CDR3 in amino acids: CASKTGVQETQYF. CDR3 nucleotide sequence: TGTGCCAGCAAGACAGGGGTACAAGAGACCCAGTACTTC.

The V gene is TRBV19, the J gene TRBJ1-1, with 7 bases lining up with TRBD1. CDR1 and CDR2 (germline): LNHDA, SQIVND (reference sequence). CDR3 size: 14 residues. The V segment lost 5 bases and the J segment 7 bases; nucleotides outside the gene matches: 10. In DNA form, the CDR3 reads TGTGCCAGTAGTCGACAGGGTGGGATCGGTGAAGCTTTCTTT. Translating gives CASSRQGGIGEAFF.

The chain has TRBV30 and TRBJ1-6; TRBD1 matches at 7 bases. The germline CDR1 and CDR2 sequences are GTSNPN and SVGIG (reference sequence). The trim removed 4 bases at V and 4 bases at J, leaving 1 base unmatched. This CDR3 is built from 13 residues. The CDR3 protein is CAWTQGYNSPLHF. In DNA form, the CDR3 reads TGTGCCTGGACACAGGGGTATAATTCACCCCTCCACTTT.

The chain combines TRBV2 with TRBJ2-2; D is perhaps TRBD1 (5 bases). Trimming shortened V by 7 bases and J by 6 bases, and 12 bases separated the two germline ends. In germline, CDR1 is SNHLY, CDR2 FYNNEI. This CDR3 region has 13 residues. The CDR3 DNA follows: TGTGCCAGCACCGAAGGGGTAGCCGGGGAGCTGTTTTTT. Its translation: CASTEGVAGELFF.

The genes are TRBV7-9 and TRBJ1-1; no clear D. The V end lost 5 bases, the J end lost 7 bases, and 11 bases lay between the germline ends. Germline CDR1 and CDR2: SEHNR and FQNEAQ (reference sequence). The CDR3 is made up of 12 amino acids. The CDR3 is CASSPLRYEAFF. CDR3 sequence (DNA): TGTGCCAGCAGCCCCCTCCGCTATGAAGCTTTCTTT.

CDR3 amino acids: CAINPDTGTEAFF. CDR3 nucleotides: TGTGCCATCAATCCAGACACGGGAACTGAAGCTTTCTTT. V is TRBV10-3 and J is TRBJ1-1; D is unclear. The V end was cut by 7 bases, the J end by 5 bases, with 14 bases between. CDR1 and CDR2 (germline): ENHRY, SYGVKD. This CDR3 is 13 amino acids long.

This chain joins TRBV5-5 and TRBJ1-2; D is unclear. The germline CDR1 and CDR2 sequences are SGHKS and YYEKEE (reference sequence). The CDR3 consists of 14 residues. Between the trimmed V and J ends, which lost 5 bases and 0 bases, there was a span of 11 bases. The CDR3 nucleotides read TGTGCCAGCAGAACGCCGGGAACTAACTATGGCTACACCTTC. This gives the protein CASRTPGTNYGYTF.